The 28 T cell receptor beta chains below all came from one sample that was sequenced in a study of blood T cell repertoires in COVID-19 (dated by TCRdb to 2020 to 2021). The library was made by the immunoSEQ multiplex PCR assay. TCRdb provides this immuneACCESS table in a form limited to in-frame rearrangements. Some clones are lacking; in checked studies, under half of them reflect an unresolved V gene, and why the rest are absent is not known. The sample records some 220,000 clones, roughly 91% of which are singletons. Of the sample, around 0.86% falls within the top ten clones. The sample comprised peripheral blood. The receptors here all came from a man aged 25 to 40 with COVID-19, enrolled during active disease.

CDR3 sequence reads: CASSYGSGTKYEQYF. The CDR3 coding sequence is TGTGCCAGCAGTTACGGCTCCGGGACAAAATACGAGCAGTACTTC. J is TRBJ2-7 and V is TRBV6-6; D is perhaps TRBD1 (6 bases). V shed 2 bases and J shed 4 bases, with 15 bases lying between them. This CDR3 contains 15 residues. From germline, CDR1 is MNHNY and CDR2 SVGAGI (reference sequence).

V gene TRBV6-5 combines with J gene TRBJ1-1; D is possibly TRBD1 (5 bases). Germline V CDR1 and CDR2: MNHEY, SVGAGI. This CDR3 comprises 14 residues. V was trimmed by 5 bases and J by 1 base, leaving 11 bases between them. This CDR3 is CASSMGGPNTEAFF. DNA of the CDR3: TGTGCCAGCAGTATGGGGGGACCGAACACTGAAGCTTTCTTT.

The chain uses TRBV11-1 and TRBJ2-7; TRBD2 aligns across 15 bases. The V segment lost 8 bases and the J segment 3 bases; nucleotides outside the gene matches: 8. The V gene's germline CDR1 is SGHAT and CDR2 FQDESV (reference sequence). The CDR3 is made up of 16 amino acids. Here the CDR3 DNA reads TGTGCCAGCGGACCGGGACTAGCGGGGGGCCACTACGAGCAGTACTTC. Translation: CASGPGLAGGHYEQYF.

This chain joins TRBV14 and TRBJ1-1, with a possible D match to TRBD1 (6 bases). The CDR3 has 14 residues. V lost 0 bases to trimming and J lost 5 bases, with 10 bases between them. From germline, CDR1 is SGHDN and CDR2 FVKESK. This chain's CDR3 is CASSQDLGATEAFF. CDR3 sequence (DNA): TGTGCCAGCAGCCAAGACCTGGGGGCGACTGAAGCTTTCTTT.

The genes are TRBV2 and TRBJ1-2; 7 nucleotides line up with TRBD1. Germline lookup yields CDR1 SNHLY and CDR2 FYNNEI. V lost 4 bases to trimming and J lost 8 bases; unmatched junction nucleotides: 4. CDR3 length: 12 residues. The CDR3 DNA reads as TGTGCCAGCAGTGTAACAGGGGTAGGCTACACCTTC. Amino acid sequence: CASSVTGVGYTF.

This clone came up a few times. The chain combines TRBV30 with TRBJ1-1; D unclear. This CDR3 has 12 amino acids. The V end lost 2 bases, the J end lost 3 bases, and 7 bases lay between the germline ends. The V gene's germline CDR1 is GTSNPN and CDR2 SVGIG (reference sequence). This CDR3 reads CAWSRGYTEAFF. As DNA, the CDR3 is TGTGCCTGGAGTAGAGGTTACACTGAAGCTTTCTTT.

This clone has a count of ten or more. This chain joins TRBV10-1 and TRBJ2-7, with 8 bases that match TRBD1. V gave up 5 bases and J gave up 2 bases; unmatched junction bases: 5. The CDR3 totals 14 residues. The germline gives CDR1 WNHNN, CDR2 SYGVQD (reference sequence). The chain's CDR3 is CASSNSDRAYEQYF. The CDR3 region has the DNA TGCGCCAGCAGTAACTCGGACAGGGCCTACGAGCAGTACTTC.

The chain combines TRBV30 with TRBJ1-4; no definite D call. Trimming stripped 0 bases from V and 7 bases from J, with 18 bases between. This CDR3 has 16 residues. Germline loops: CDR1 GTSNPN, CDR2 SVGIG (reference sequence). The DNA for the CDR3 is TGTGCCTGGAGTGTACTAACTTCCATGCGGGGTGAAAAACTGTTTTTT. Its protein is CAWSVLTSMRGEKLFF. The full variable domain, in which reference TRBV30 and TRBJ1-4 provide the parts outside the CDR3, is SQTIHQWPATLVQPVGSPLSLECTVEGTSNPNLYWYRQAAGRGLQLLFYSVGIGQISSEVPQNLSASRPQDRQFILSSKKLLLSDSGFYLCAWSVLTSMRGEKLFFGSGTQLSVL.

The chain combines TRBV9 with TRBJ2-5; D is possibly TRBD1 (5 bases). The CDR3 is made up of 13 amino acids. V was pared by 1 base and J by 5 bases, with 9 bases between. CDR1 is SGDLS and CDR2 is YYNGEE in the germline V gene. The CDR3 DNA reads TGTGCCAGCAGCGTATGGGGCGCGGAGACCCAGTACTTC. Residues: CASSVWGAETQYF.

The rearrangement uses TRBV6-5 and TRBJ2-5, with a tentative D call TRBD1 (6 bases). The CDR3 consists of 14 residues. CDR1 is MNHEY, CDR2 SVGAGI, per germline. Trimming left V 6 bases short and J 4 bases short, with 15 bases between. The CDR3 DNA is TGTGCCAGCAGCCAACCGACAGGCCGAGAGACCCAGTACTTC. Encoded protein: CASSQPTGRETQYF.

This clone was seen more than once but under ten times. This chain links TRBV5-1 with TRBJ1-2; 7 nucleotides match TRBD1. The CDR3 extends over 13 amino acids. Germline CDR1 SGHRS, CDR2 YFSETQ. V lost 4 bases and J lost 12; bases outside the gene matches: 12. Here the CDR3 reads CASSAKPGQQDTF. CDR3 DNA: TGCGCCAGCAGCGCTAAACCGGGACAGCAAGACACCTTC.

This clone showed up just once. J is TRBJ2-2 and V is TRBV9; 8 bases line up with TRBD1. Germline lookup yields CDR1 SGDLS and CDR2 YYNGEE. The CDR3 has 16 amino acids. The J segment lost 0 bases and the V segment lost 4 bases, leaving 5 bases of the junction unmatched. The CDR3 DNA follows: TGTGCCAGCAGCTTGACAGGGGAAGCGAACACCGGGGAGCTGTTTTTT. Residues: CASSLTGEANTGELFF.

V usage is TRBV7-9 and J usage is TRBJ1-2, with D possibly matching TRBD1 (5 bases). Germline CDR1 SEHNR, CDR2 FQNEAQ (reference sequence). V lost 3 bases and J 9 bases, leaving 11 bases between the germline ends. The CDR3 runs to 12 residues. The CDR3 protein is CASSFQGESYTF. The CDR3 DNA follows: TGTGCCAGCAGCTTCCAGGGCGAAAGCTACACCTTC. Based on the CDR3 plus reference TRBV7-9 and TRBJ1-2, the full variable domain is DTGVSQNPRHKITKRGQNVTFRCDPISEHNRLYWYRQTLGQGPEFLTYFQNEAQLEKSRLLSDRFSAERPKGSFSTLEIQRTEQGDSAMYLCASSFQGESYTFGSGTRLTVV.

Turning to this clone: Within the sample, other DNA sequences also encode this same CDR3. The chain couples TRBV3-1 (or the pseudogene TRBV3-2) to TRBJ1-1, with a possible D match to TRBD1 (5 bases). The germline V and J ends were trimmed by 2 bases and 5 bases, with 9 bases remaining between them. This CDR3 has 13 residues. From germline, CDR1 is LGHDT and CDR2 YNNKEL (reference sequence). For the CDR3, the DNA is TGTGCCAGCAGCCAACAGGGTGGAACTGAAGCTTTCTTT. Translation gives CASSQQGGTEAFF.

V gene TRBV21-1 combines with J gene TRBJ2-7; TRBD2, the D gene given by the table, was not confirmed from the DNA. TRBV21-1 is a pseudogene. The length of the CDR3 is 16 residues. As DNA, the CDR3 is TGTGCCAGCAGCAAAAGAAGACTAGCGGGGGCCTACGAGCAGTACTTC. This sequence encodes CASSKRRLAGAYEQYF.

The chain joins TRBV7-9 to TRBJ2-1; D not certain. The V and J ends lost 4 bases and 7 bases respectively, with 8 bases between them. Germline values: CDR1 SEHNR, CDR2 FQNEAQ (reference sequence). CDR3 length: 12 amino acids. The CDR3 DNA reads as TGTGCCAGCAGCTCCCTCCTTAATGAGCAGTTCTTC. It translates to CASSSLLNEQFF. Full variable domain (remainder filled in from reference TRBV7-9 and TRBJ2-1): DTGVSQNPRHKITKRGQNVTFRCDPISEHNRLYWYRQTLGQGPEFLTYFQNEAQLEKSRLLSDRFSAERPKGSFSTLEIQRTEQGDSAMYLCASSSLLNEQFFGPGTRLTVL.

This clone was seen just once. The V gene is TRBV9, the J gene TRBJ2-1; 8 bases align to TRBD2. Trimming at V came to 3 bases and at J to 2 bases, leaving 4 bases not matched to a gene. The CDR3 loop spans 15 amino acids. The germline V gene has CDR1 SGDLS and CDR2 YYNGEE. CDR3 sequence: CASSGPGGAYNEQFF. The CDR3 nucleotides read TGTGCCAGCAGCGGCCCGGGGGGGGCCTACAATGAGCAGTTCTTC.

The chain joins TRBV3-1 (or the pseudogene TRBV3-2) to TRBJ1-6; 9 bases are a match to TRBD1. The CDR3 contains 15 residues. Losses at the gene ends were 5 bases for V and 9 bases for J; bases not matched to a gene: 8. CDR1 is LGHDT and CDR2 is YNNKEL in the germline V gene (reference sequence). The CDR3 nucleotides read TGTGCCAGCAGCAGAGCGACAGGGGGACCTTCACCCCTCCACTTT. Translated, it gives CASSRATGGPSPLHF.

The V and J genes are TRBV6-5 and TRBJ1-3; a possible D gene is TRBD1 (6 bases). Looked up from germline, CDR1 is MNHEY and CDR2 is SVGAGI. The CDR3 consists of 14 residues. Trimming cost V 6 bases and J 2 bases, with 11 bases left between them. CDR3 DNA: TGTGCCAGCAGCAACTACAGGGCTGGAAACACCATATATTTT. Protein product: CASSNYRAGNTIYF.

The V gene is TRBV29-1, the J gene TRBJ2-1; no definite D call. Germline CDR1 and CDR2: SQVTM and ANQGSEA. This CDR3 has 13 residues. Trimming took 7 bases from V and 2 from J, leaving 12 bases between them. CDR3 sequence reads: CSALLTAYNEQFF. CDR3 bases: TGCAGCGCTCTCCTAACAGCCTACAATGAGCAGTTCTTC.

The chain carries TRBV4-1 and TRBJ2-1, with 12 bases that match TRBD1. This CDR3 has 16 amino acids. Germline V lookup: CDR1 MGHRA, CDR2 YSYEKL. J was trimmed by 6 bases and V by 1 base; bases with no gene match: 4. The CDR3 coding sequence is TGCGCCAGCAGCCAAGTGGGACAGGGGGCGGTCAATGAGCAGTTCTTC. Protein product: CASSQVGQGAVNEQFF.

J is TRBJ1-6 and V is TRBV7-2; possible D gene TRBD1, 6 bases. Deletions cut 10 bases from V and 8 bases from J, with 18 bases between. Germline V lookup: CDR1 SGHTA, CDR2 FQGNSA. There are 14 residues in the CDR3. In DNA, the CDR3 is TGTGCCACCCCAGCGGGGGCTCCGGATTCACCCCTCCACTTT. Translated, it gives CATPAGAPDSPLHF.

This clone was seen just once. The chain recombines TRBV9 with TRBJ2-2; possible D gene TRBD1, 6 bases. The CDR3 spans 14 residues. The ends were cut back, 0 bases at V and 6 bases at J, with 9 bases in the middle. Per the germline V gene, CDR1 is SGDLS and CDR2 is YYNGEE. This CDR3 is CASSVVEGAGELFF. The CDR3 DNA sequence: TGTGCCAGCAGCGTAGTCGAGGGGGCCGGGGAGCTGTTTTTT.

In DNA form, the CDR3 reads TGTGCCAGCAGTGGAGGGGGGGCTACTAATGAAAAACTGTTTTTT. Protein product: CASSGGGATNEKLFF. This sequence joins TRBV2 and TRBJ1-4; weak D call: TRBD1 (6 bases). Trimming stripped 4 bases from V and 2 bases from J, with 11 bases between. This CDR3 is built from 15 residues. Germline CDR1 SNHLY, CDR2 FYNNEI.

The J gene is TRBJ1-2, the V gene TRBV5-4, with 7 bases identical to TRBD1. The J segment lost 4 bases and the V segment lost 4 bases, leaving 7 bases of the junction unmatched. The CDR3 has 14 amino acids. Germline-derived CDR1 and CDR2 are SGHNT and YYREEE (reference sequence). The CDR3 sequence is CASSREQGTYGYTF. CDR3 nucleotides: TGTGCCAGCAGCAGGGAACAGGGGACCTATGGCTACACCTTC.

The V and J genes are TRBV6-5 and TRBJ2-7; TRBD2 is a possible D gene (5 bases). V lost 0 bases and J 5 bases, leaving 17 bases between the germline ends. The CDR3 spans 16 residues. Germline CDR1 and CDR2: MNHEY and SVGAGI. Here the CDR3 DNA reads TGTGCCAGCAGTTACTCACGGGGTTTCGGTTCGGACGAGCAGTACTTC. It encodes CASSYSRGFGSDEQYF.

V gene TRBV12-3 or TRBV12-4 combines with J gene TRBJ2-6; D is uncertain. The CDR3 sequence is 13 residues long. Trimming pared 6 bases from V and 4 bases from J, leaving 7 bases between. The CDR3 region has the DNA TGTGCCAGCAGACTCGGGGGGGCCAACGTCCTGACTTTC. Protein: CASRLGGANVLTF.

CDR3 nucleotides: TGTGCCAGCAGTTACACAGGGGTGGACTATGGCTACACCTTC. Protein product: CASSYTGVDYGYTF. The genes are TRBV6-5 and TRBJ1-2; TRBD1 matches 7 bases. The CDR3 consists of 14 residues. The V gene end was trimmed by 2 bases and the J gene end by 3 bases; junction bases not matched to a gene: 3. Per the germline V gene, CDR1 is MNHEY and CDR2 is SVGAGI.